One sample yielded the 15 T cell receptor beta chains listed below, sequenced in a study of blood T cell repertoires in COVID-19. Profiling relied on immunoSEQ multiplex PCR, and the TCRdb table lists in-frame clones only, not all of them. Here the sample spans some 260,000 clones, 82% being singletons. Sequenced: peripheral blood. These receptors were obtained from a woman aged 80 or older with active or convalescent COVID-19.

The chain couples TRBV15 to TRBJ2-7, with D maybe TRBD1 (5 bases). Per germline, CDR1 LNHNV and CDR2 YYDKDF (reference sequence). Trimming stripped 0 bases from V and 1 base from J, with 19 bases between. The CDR3 length is 18 residues. CDR3 in DNA: TGTGCCACCAGCAGAGATGGTAGGGGTAGACATCGATCCTACGAGCAGTACTTC. Its translation is CATSRDGRGRHRSYEQYF.

This clone was seen a handful of times. The CDR3 spells CASSPNRGKDRTEAFF. As DNA, the CDR3 is TGTGCCAGTAGCCCCAACAGGGGAAAGGACCGAACTGAAGCTTTCTTT. The chain employs TRBV19 and TRBJ1-1; 7 bases are shared with TRBD1. This CDR3 is 16 amino acids long. The germline gives CDR1 LNHDA, CDR2 SQIVND (reference sequence). Unmatched junction bases numbered 15, after V lost 6 bases and J lost 5 bases.

The rearrangement links TRBV5-1 to TRBJ1-6; D uncertain. CDR1 is SGHRS and CDR2 is YFSETQ in the germline V gene. With 1 base removed from V and 7 bases from J, the gap between germline ends came to 15 bases. The CDR3 covers 16 residues. The CDR3 region is CASSLLGSPGNSPLHF. DNA for the CDR3: TGCGCCAGCAGCTTGCTGGGGAGCCCGGGCAATTCACCCCTCCACTTT.

For the CDR3, the DNA is TGTGCCAGCAGCCAAGACAGGGGCGGTTATTCACCCCTCCACTTT. Protein product: CASSQDRGGYSPLHF. This chain uses TRBV14 with TRBJ1-6, with D possibly being TRBD1 (6 bases). This CDR3 comprises 15 residues. CDR1 and CDR2 from the germline V gene are SGHDN and FVKESK. V lost 0 bases to trimming and J lost 8 bases, with 11 bases between them.

V and J are TRBV9 and TRBJ2-2; maybe TRBD1 (6 bases). Trimming left V 8 bases short and J 3 bases short, with 14 bases between. Germline V gene sequence: CDR1 SGDLS, CDR2 YYNGEE. CDR3 length: 14 residues. CDR3 sequence reads: CASRVGAYTGELFF. CDR3 bases: TGTGCCAGTCGGGTGGGGGCGTACACCGGGGAGCTGTTTTTT.

The chain recombines TRBV5-1 with TRBJ1-6, with a weak D call TRBD1 (6 bases). The length of the CDR3 is 17 residues. Germline V lookup: CDR1 SGHRS, CDR2 YFSETQ. V lost 4 bases and J 0 bases, leaving 14 bases between the germline ends. DNA of the CDR3: TGCGCCAGCAGCCCGGAACAGGGAAGCTCCTATAATTCACCCCTCCACTTT. This translates into CASSPEQGSSYNSPLHF.

The chain uses TRBV6-5 and TRBJ1-2; TRBD1 matches at 7 bases. The germline V gene has CDR1 MNHEY and CDR2 SVGAGI. Trimming removed 5 bases from V and 6 bases from J; junction bases left unmatched: 9. The CDR3 is made up of 14 amino acids. The DNA of the CDR3 is TGTGCCAGCAGTCCGTTGGCAGGGGGGAATGGCTACACCTTC. It encodes CASSPLAGGNGYTF.

This chain connects TRBV2 to TRBJ1-4; D is uncertain. This CDR3 is built from 14 residues. Trimming took 2 bases from V and 7 from J, leaving 11 bases between them. Germline V gene data show CDR1 as SNHLY and CDR2 as FYNNEI. CDR3 in amino acids: CASSETLVGEKLFF. CDR3 nucleotides: TGTGCCAGCAGTGAAACCCTCGTCGGTGAAAAACTGTTTTTT.

The DNA of the CDR3 is TGCGCCAGCGCCCCGGGACAGGGGACCTACGAGCAGTACTTC. This gives the protein CASAPGQGTYEQYF. This sequence joins TRBV5-1 and TRBJ2-7; TRBD1 matches at 10 bases. Germline values: CDR1 SGHRS, CDR2 YFSETQ. The CDR3 covers 14 residues. Trimming removed 7 bases from V and 2 bases from J; junction bases left unmatched: 6.

This clone has just one count. The V gene is TRBV18, the J gene TRBJ1-1; 11 bases match TRBD1. The V gene end was trimmed by 4 bases and the J gene end by 5 bases; junction bases not matched to a gene: 6. This CDR3 is built from 15 residues. Germline lookup yields CDR1 KGHSH and CDR2 LQKENI. The CDR3 bases are TGTGCCAGCTCACTTACCGGGACAGGGGGAACTGAAGCTTTCTTT. Its translation is CASSLTGTGGTEAFF.

This chain joins TRBV21-1 and TRBJ1-2; TRBD1 reflects the table's D call only, with no check against the DNA. TRBV21-1 is a known pseudogene. This CDR3 region has 12 residues. The CDR3 here is CASRRTGGGYTF. In DNA form, the CDR3 reads TGTGCCAGCAGGCGGACAGGGGGGGGCTACACCTTC.

The chain joins TRBV12-3 or TRBV12-4 to TRBJ2-1, with D unresolved. V lost 3 bases and J lost 4, with 7 bases in between. The CDR3 loop spans 13 amino acids. The CDR3, as DNA: TGTGCCAGCAGTTTCGCACAATACAATGAGCAGTTCTTC. It yields the protein CASSFAQYNEQFF.

V is TRBV29-1 and J is TRBJ1-4, with 7 nucleotides matching TRBD1. The germline V gene encodes CDR1 SQVTM and CDR2 ANQGSEA. V shed 6 bases, J shed 5 bases, and the junction held 6 bases outside the gene matches. The CDR3 has 13 residues. The CDR3, as DNA: TGCAGCGTCCCCGGGACAGAGAATGAAAAACTGTTTTTT. Protein: CSVPGTENEKLFF.

This chain uses TRBV14 with TRBJ2-1, with 12 bases matching TRBD2. This CDR3 contains 17 residues. The V gene's germline CDR1 is SGHDN and CDR2 FVKESK. The trim removed 5 bases at V and 3 bases at J, leaving 8 bases unmatched. Written as DNA, the CDR3 is TGTGCCAGCAGCTCCTCGACTAGCGGGAGTCGCTACAATGAGCAGTTCTTC. Residues: CASSSSTSGSRYNEQFF.

V usage is TRBV24-1 and J usage is TRBJ1-5; TRBD1 is a possible D gene (6 bases). The CDR3 length is 14 residues. Per the germline V gene, CDR1 is KGHDR and CDR2 is SFDVKD. V lost 4 bases, J lost 3 bases, and 9 bases lay in between. The CDR3 reads CATSDPGANQPQHF. The CDR3, as DNA: TGTGCCACCAGTGACCCAGGGGCCAATCAGCCCCAGCATTTT.